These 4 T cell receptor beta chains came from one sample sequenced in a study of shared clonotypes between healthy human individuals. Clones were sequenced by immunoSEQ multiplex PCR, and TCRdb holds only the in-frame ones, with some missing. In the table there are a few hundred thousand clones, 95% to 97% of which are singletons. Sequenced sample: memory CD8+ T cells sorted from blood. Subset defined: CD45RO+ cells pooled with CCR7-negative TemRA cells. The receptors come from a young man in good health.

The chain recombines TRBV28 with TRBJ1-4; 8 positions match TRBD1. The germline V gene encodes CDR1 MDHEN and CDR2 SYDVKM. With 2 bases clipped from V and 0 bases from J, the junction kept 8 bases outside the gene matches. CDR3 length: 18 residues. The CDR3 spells CASSLEGQGATTNEKLFF. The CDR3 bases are TGTGCCAGCAGTTTAGAGGGGCAGGGGGCGACAACTAATGAAAAACTGTTTTTT.

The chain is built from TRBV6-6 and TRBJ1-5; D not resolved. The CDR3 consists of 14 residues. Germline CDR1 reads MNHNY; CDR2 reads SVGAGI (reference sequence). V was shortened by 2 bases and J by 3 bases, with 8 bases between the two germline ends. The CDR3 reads CASSYDRVNQPQHF. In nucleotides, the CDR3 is TGTGCCAGCAGTTACGACCGAGTCAATCAGCCCCAGCATTTT.

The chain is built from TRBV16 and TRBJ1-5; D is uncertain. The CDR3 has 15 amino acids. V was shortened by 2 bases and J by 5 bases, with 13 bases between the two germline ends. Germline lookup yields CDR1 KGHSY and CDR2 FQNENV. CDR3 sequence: CASSQGPLRDQPQHF. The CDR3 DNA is TGTGCCAGCAGCCAAGGCCCGTTGAGGGATCAGCCCCAGCATTTT.

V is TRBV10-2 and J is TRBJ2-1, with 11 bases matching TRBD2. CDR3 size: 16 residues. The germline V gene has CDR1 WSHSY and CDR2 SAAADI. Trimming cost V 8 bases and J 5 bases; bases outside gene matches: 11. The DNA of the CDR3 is TGCGCCAGCGGCCTAGCGGGAGGCCAACTACACAATGAGCAGTTCTTC. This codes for CASGLAGGQLHNEQFF.